A selection of T cell receptor beta chains follows, all from one sample in a study of blood T cell repertoires in COVID-19. Repertoires were generated with immunoSEQ multiplex PCR, while TCRdb's copy carries only in-frame clones and drops some. This table holds 150,000 to 200,000 clones, just over 85% found once. Sequenced input: peripheral blood. Receptors originate from a man aged 45-60 years with active or convalescent COVID-19. Each CDR3 is given with its conserved first and last residue. A D gene is named only where the DNA matches it firmly. A clone size is listed for some rows: how often the clone was seen (once, few, many), or a class if it is expanded.

size | J | D | V | CDR3 | DNA
NA | TRBJ1-4 | NA | TRBV19 | CASGNRASSEKLFF | TGTGCCAGCGGAAACAGGGCTTCTAGTGAAAAACTGTTTTTT
once | TRBJ2-3 | TRBD2 | TRBV18 | CASSVGTSGNTDTQYF | TGTGCCAGCTCAGTCGGTACTAGCGGCAACACAGATACGCAGTATTTT
NA | TRBJ1-5 | NA | TRBV19 | CASNRGGPNQPQHF | TGTGCCAGTAATAGGGGGGGCCCCAATCAGCCCCAGCATTTT
NA | TRBJ1-2 | TRBD1 | TRBV6-5 | CASSSGQGYYGYTF | TGTGCCAGCAGTTCAGGACAGGGCTACTATGGCTACACCTTC
NA | TRBJ1-4 | NA | TRBV18 | CASSPQGRVEKLFF | TGTGCCAGCTCACCACAAGGGAGGGTTGAAAAACTGTTTTTT
few | TRBJ2-2 | NA | TRBV5-1 | CASSSAFWGEYTGELFF | TGCGCCAGCAGCTCCGCCTTTTGGGGAGAGTACACCGGGGAGCTGTTTTTT
NA | TRBJ1-3 | TRBD1 | TRBV3-1/TRBV3-2 | CASSPGQGAGNTIYF | TGTGCCAGCAGCCCCGGACAGGGGGCTGGAAACACCATATATTTT
NA | TRBJ2-7 | NA | TRBV5-4 | CASSFRGSYEQYF | TGTGCCAGCAGCTTTCGAGGCTCCTACGAGCAGTACTTC
NA | TRBJ2-7 | TRBD1 | TRBV11-2 | CASSLAPGTGYEQYF | TGTGCCAGCAGCTTAGCCCCCGGGACAGGCTACGAGCAGTACTTC
NA | TRBJ2-5 | NA | TRBV18 | CASSPRMSGSGETQYF | TGTGCCAGCTCACCGCGAATGTCAGGATCTGGGGAGACCCAGTACTTC
NA | TRBJ1-5 | NA | TRBV3-1/TRBV3-2 | CASSHVRGAAQPQHF | TGTGCCAGCAGCCACGTACGGGGGGCCGCTCAGCCCCAGCATTTT
NA | TRBJ2-7 | NA | TRBV9 | CASSVGPGDEQYF | TGTGCCAGCAGCGTAGGACCCGGGGACGAGCAGTACTTC
NA | TRBJ2-2 | TRBD2 | TRBV7-9 | CASSSIAGEITGELFF | TGTGCCAGCAGCTCGATAGCGGGGGAGATAACCGGGGAGCTGTTTTTT
once | TRBJ1-6 | NA | TRBV4-3 | CASSQDMGGLGFSPLHF | TGCGCCAGCAGCCAAGATATGGGGGGGTTGGGGTTTTCACCCCTCCACTTT
NA | TRBJ1-4 | NA | TRBV5-4 | CASSSRGGFNEKLFF | TGTGCCAGCAGCTCCCGGGGGGGGTTTAATGAAAAACTGTTTTTT
NA | TRBJ1-1 | TRBD1 | TRBV7-2 | CASSWTGEAFF | TGTGCCAGCAGCTGGACAGGTGAAGCTTTCTTT
NA | TRBJ1-5 | TRBD1 | TRBV2 | CASTPGQGDSQPQHF | TGTGCCAGCACCCCGGGACAGGGGGATAGTCAGCCCCAGCATTTT
NA | TRBJ2-7 | NA | TRBV11-1 | CASSLAGAYEQYF | TGTGCCAGCAGCTTAGCGGGGGCATACGAGCAGTACTTC
NA | TRBJ1-2 | TRBD1 | TRBV27 | CASRQQGYGYGYTF | TGTGCCAGCCGCCAACAGGGGTACGGCTATGGCTACACCTTC
NA | TRBJ1-4 | NA | TRBV5-1 | CASSSGGAVEKLFF | TGCGCCAGCAGCTCCGGAGGGGCAGTCGAAAAACTGTTTTTT
NA | TRBJ2-3 | NA | TRBV11-2 | CASSLVPPARDSTDTQYF | TGTGCCAGCAGCTTAGTACCCCCCGCCAGGGATAGCACAGATACGCAGTATTTT
NA | TRBJ1-6 | NA | TRBV28 | CASILSGPGGSGNSPLHF | TGTGCCAGCATCCTATCTGGCCCGGGGGGGAGCGGGAATTCACCCCTCCACTTT
NA | TRBJ1-4 | NA | TRBV15 | CATSRGGTGNEKLFF | TGTGCCACCAGCAGAGGGGGAACAGGGAATGAAAAACTGTTTTTT
NA | TRBJ1-3 | NA | TRBV7-9 | CASSRPDSSGNTIYF | TGTGCCAGCAGCCGTCCGGACAGCTCTGGAAACACCATATATTTT
NA | TRBJ1-3 | NA | TRBV9 | CASSVVPGSSGNTIYF | TGTGCCAGCAGCGTAGTTCCAGGATCCTCTGGAAACACCATATATTTT
few | TRBJ2-1 | TRBD1 | TRBV14 | CASSLIRRTGGLQTYNEQFF | TGTGCCAGCAGCCTCATTAGGCGGACAGGGGGCCTACAGACCTACAATGAGCAGTTCTTC
once | TRBJ2-5 | TRBD2 | TRBV4-1 | CASSQDLGGMEETQYF | TGCGCCAGCAGCCAAGATCTCGGGGGGATGGAGGAGACCCAGTACTTC
NA | TRBJ2-5 | TRBD1 | TRBV6-5 | CASSRDRGETQYF | TGTGCCAGCAGTCGGGACAGGGGAGAGACCCAGTACTTC
NA | TRBJ1-2 | TRBD1 | TRBV5-1 | CASSISTGAAYGYTF | TGCGCCAGCAGTATCAGCACAGGGGCGGCTTATGGCTACACCTTC
NA | TRBJ1-2 | NA | TRBV20-1 | CSASPGLKDGYTF | TGCAGTGCTAGTCCCGGGTTAAAGGATGGCTACACCTTC
NA | TRBJ1-4 | NA | TRBV7-3 | CASSPGPGGEKLFF | TGTGCCAGCAGCCCAGGCCCAGGAGGGGAAAAACTGTTTTTT
NA | TRBJ2-1 | TRBD2 | TRBV30 | CASGLAGGVFNEQFF | TGTGCCTCCGGACTAGCGGGAGGGGTTTTCAATGAGCAGTTCTTC
few | TRBJ1-2 | TRBD1 | TRBV5-5 | CASSRTGGNYGYTF | TGTGCCAGCAGCCGGACAGGGGGAAACTATGGCTACACCTTC
NA | TRBJ1-3 | TRBD1 | TRBV7-2 | CASRLTGGLNLGNTIYF | TGTGCCAGCAGACTCACAGGGGGTCTTAATCTGGGAAACACCATATATTTT
NA | TRBJ1-1 | NA | TRBV19 | CASRLQGGVNTEAFF | TGTGCCAGTAGGCTACAGGGAGGGGTGAACACTGAAGCTTTCTTT
NA | TRBJ1-6 | TRBD1 | TRBV28 | CASIGQGYSPLHF | TGTGCCAGCATTGGACAGGGATATTCACCCCTCCACTTT
few | TRBJ1-2 | TRBD1 | TRBV29-1 | CSVEIDREGGYTF | TGCAGCGTTGAAATCGACAGGGAAGGCGGCTACACCTTC
few | TRBJ1-3 | NA | TRBV3-1/TRBV3-2 | CASTSGVTGNTIYF | TGTGCCAGCACTTCAGGGGTAACTGGAAACACCATATATTTT
NA | TRBJ1-1 | NA | TRBV7-3 | CASSLNPGSTEAFF | TGTGCCAGCAGCTTAAATCCGGGGAGCACTGAAGCTTTCTTT